The 18 T cell receptor beta chains in this list originate from one sample, sequenced in a study of blood T cell repertoires in COVID-19. Data came from immunoSEQ multiplex PCR; TCRdb stores just in-frame clones and leaves some out. The sample has tens of thousands of clones, approximately 91% seen once; the top ten hold approximately 6%. The sequencing sample was made of peripheral blood. These receptors originate from a woman of 80 years or more with acute or convalescent COVID-19.

This clone was seen just once. V usage is TRBV6-5 and J usage is TRBJ2-5; tentatively, D is TRBD2 (5 bases). The germline gives CDR1 MNHEY, CDR2 SVGAGI. This CDR3 has 15 residues. Between the trimmed V and J ends, which lost 0 bases and 4 bases, there was a span of 12 bases. The CDR3 sequence: CASSYSFVGAETQYF. The CDR3 DNA reads TGTGCCAGCAGTTACTCCTTTGTGGGAGCAGAGACCCAGTACTTC.

This clone showed up just once. This chain uses TRBV25-1 with TRBJ2-2; D call uncertain. Germline values: CDR1 MGHDK, CDR2 SYGVNS. CDR3 length: 13 residues. Trimming shortened V by 8 bases and J by 5 bases, and 12 bases separated the two germline ends. The CDR3 here is CASPAGETGELFF. CDR3 sequence (DNA): TGTGCCAGCCCTGCCGGAGAGACCGGGGAGCTGTTTTTT.

The chain employs TRBV14 and TRBJ2-5, with unresolved D. The CDR3 runs to 11 residues. Per germline, CDR1 SGHDN and CDR2 FVKESK. Trimming removed 1 base from V and 6 bases from J, with 3 bases in between. CDR3 amino acids: CASSQGQTQYF. In nucleotides, the CDR3 is TGTGCCAGCAGCCAAGGGCAGACCCAGTACTTC.

The chain uses TRBV16 and TRBJ2-1; tentatively, D is TRBD2 (5 bases). Germline loops: CDR1 KGHSY, CDR2 FQNENV. V shed 0 bases and J shed 4 bases, with 10 bases lying between them. The CDR3 contains 15 residues. The CDR3 reads CASSQSRTVYNEQFF. Here the CDR3 DNA reads TGTGCCAGCAGCCAATCGAGGACTGTATACAATGAGCAGTTCTTC.

The chain recombines TRBV5-1 with TRBJ2-5, with D perhaps matching TRBD1 (5 bases). The CDR3 has 13 amino acids. CDR1 and CDR2 from the germline V gene are SGHRS and YFSETQ. Deletions cut 5 bases from V and 1 base from J, with 9 bases between. As DNA, the CDR3 is TGCGCCAGCAGACAGGACGGCCAAGAGACCCAGTACTTC. This sequence encodes CASRQDGQETQYF.

This chain links TRBV7-2 with TRBJ2-5; 8 positions agree with TRBD1. V dropped 5 bases and J dropped 5; count of bases not matched to a gene: 7. CDR3 length: 14 amino acids. Germline CDR1 SGHTA, CDR2 FQGNSA. CDR3 loop: CASSGRQGRETQYF. The CDR3 region has the DNA TGTGCCAGCAGCGGCCGACAGGGGCGGGAGACCCAGTACTTC.

The V gene is TRBV6-5, the J gene TRBJ2-7; TRBD2 might be the D (5 bases). Germline V gene sequence: CDR1 MNHEY, CDR2 SVGAGI. The CDR3 loop spans 13 amino acids. Trimming stripped 6 bases from V and 2 bases from J, with 11 bases between. This chain's CDR3 is CASSPGSPYEQYF. The CDR3 bases are TGTGCCAGCAGCCCGGGGAGCCCCTACGAGCAGTACTTC.

The chain carries TRBV2 and TRBJ2-7, with TRBD2 identical over 7 bases. CDR3 size: 15 residues. The trim removed 3 bases at V and 5 bases at J, leaving 10 bases unmatched. Germline V lookup: CDR1 SNHLY, CDR2 FYNNEI. The CDR3 DNA sequence: TGTGCCAGCAGTGATGTGGGGGGGGTTTTCGACGAGCAGTACTTC. The encoded protein is CASSDVGGVFDEQYF. The entire variable domain, with the rest obtained from reference TRBV2 and TRBJ2-7, is as follows: EPEVTQTPSHQVTQMGQEVILRCVPISNHLYFYWYRQILGQKVEFLVSFYNNEISEKSEIFDDQFSVERPDGSNFTLKIRSTKLEDSAMYFCASSDVGGVFDEQYFGPGTRLTVT.

The chain combines TRBV4-1 with TRBJ1-1; D is unresolved. The CDR3 runs to 13 residues. Germline V gene sequence: CDR1 MGHRA, CDR2 YSYEKL. V was pared by 1 base and J by 0 bases, with 3 bases between. CDR3 in amino acids: CASSQAVNTEAFF. DNA of the CDR3: TGCGCCAGCAGCCAAGCAGTGAACACTGAAGCTTTCTTT.

The chain joins TRBV19 to TRBJ1-1; D is undetermined. This CDR3 region has 13 residues. The ends were cut back, 6 bases at V and 0 bases at J, with 8 bases in the middle. Germline V CDR1 and CDR2: LNHDA, SQIVND (reference sequence). The CDR3 coding sequence is TGTGCCAGTAGGAACAGCATGAACACTGAAGCTTTCTTT. This gives the protein CASRNSMNTEAFF.

The gene calls are TRBV5-4 and TRBJ1-2; D is perhaps TRBD1 (5 bases). CDR3 size: 15 residues. The germline gives CDR1 SGHNT, CDR2 YYREEE (reference sequence). V lost 4 bases, J lost 5 bases, and 18 bases lay in between. The CDR3 coding sequence is TGTGCCAGCAGCCCCGAATGGGGCGGGGGATATGGCTACACCTTC. Its protein product is CASSPEWGGGYGYTF.

The CDR3 is CASSSGTPSSYEQYF. The DNA for the CDR3 is TGTGCCAGCAGCTCCGGGACTCCGAGCTCCTACGAGCAGTACTTC. The rearrangement links TRBV7-2 to TRBJ2-7; D is possibly TRBD2 (6 bases). The CDR3 covers 15 residues. The germline V gene has CDR1 SGHTA and CDR2 FQGNSA. V shed 4 bases and J shed 0 bases, with 13 bases lying between them.

CDR3 nucleotide sequence: TGTGCCAGTAGTATCTCGACAGGGGGGCCCTACAATGAGCAGTTCTTC. It translates to CASSISTGGPYNEQFF. The chain couples TRBV19 to TRBJ2-1; 9 bases agree with TRBD1. The J segment lost 2 bases and the V segment lost 3 bases, leaving 5 bases of the junction unmatched. CDR1 and CDR2 from the germline V gene are LNHDA and SQIVND (reference sequence). The CDR3 consists of 16 residues.

The chain links TRBV6-2 or TRBV6-3 to TRBJ2-5; D call uncertain. Trimming shortened V by 2 bases and J by 0 bases, and 16 bases separated the two germline ends. CDR3 size: 17 residues. CDR1 is MNHEY and CDR2 is SVGEGT in the germline V gene. The CDR3 DNA is TGTGCCAGCAGTTACCCTACGGCCGCGGAGTACCAAGAGACCCAGTACTTC. This codes for CASSYPTAAEYQETQYF.

The chain combines TRBV11-2 with TRBJ2-7; no definite D call. The ends were cut back, 5 bases at V and 0 bases at J, with 5 bases in the middle. Germline assignment: CDR1 SGHAT and CDR2 FQNNGV. The length of the CDR3 is 12 residues. CDR3 residues: CASSPFSYEQYF. For the CDR3, the DNA is TGTGCCAGCAGCCCGTTCTCCTACGAGCAGTACTTC.

The chain has TRBV5-1 and TRBJ1-2; D gene ambiguous. The CDR3 has 15 residues. The germline CDR1 and CDR2 sequences are SGHRS and YFSETQ. V was pared by 6 bases and J by 2 bases, with 17 bases between. The CDR3 loop is CASTPNPGANYGYTF. The CDR3 coding sequence is TGCGCCAGCACCCCGAACCCCGGAGCCAACTATGGCTACACCTTC.

J is TRBJ2-1 and V is TRBV5-1, with 8 bases that match TRBD2. CDR1 is SGHRS, CDR2 YFSETQ, per germline. The CDR3 spans 16 residues. The J segment lost 4 bases and the V segment lost 4 bases, leaving 10 bases of the junction unmatched. The CDR3 reads CASSPELAVRYNEQFF. Here the CDR3 DNA reads TGCGCCAGCAGCCCAGAACTAGCGGTTAGGTACAATGAGCAGTTCTTC.

The CDR3 loop reads CASGQPRDRQLFSGNTIYF. DNA for the CDR3: TGTGCTAGTGGTCAACCCCGGGACAGGCAACTTTTCTCTGGAAACACCATATATTTT. This sequence joins TRBV12-5 and TRBJ1-3; 8 nucleotides agree with TRBD1. Germline-derived CDR1 and CDR2 are LGHNT and FRNRAP. The ends lost 5 bases at V and 0 bases at J; junction bases unmatched: 15. The CDR3 loop spans 19 amino acids.